A selection of T cell receptor beta chains follows, all from one sample in a study of shared clonotypes between healthy human individuals. Generated by immunoSEQ multiplex PCR, the TCRdb table keeps only in-frame clones and is missing some. Of fewer than 500,000 clones in the sample, over 75% are singletons; the top ten hold roughly an eighth. The sample was PBMCs. The receptors originated from a woman aged 40-49 years in good health. Some clones in this sample may be carry-over from other donors' samples. CDR3s include the opening cysteine and the closing phenylalanine or tryptophan. D genes are given only for firm matches. Size is stated for part of the rows, as once, few or many counts, or as a class when the clone is expanded.

>.|TRBJ2-3|TRBV11-3|13|.
TGTGCCAGCAGCTGGGGGGCCACAGATACGCAGTATTTT
CASSWGATDTQYF
>TRBD2|TRBJ2-3|TRBV19|15|.
TGTGCCAGTAGTACCGGGACTACCTACACAGATACGCAGTATTTT
CASSTGTTYTDTQYF
>.|TRBJ2-2|TRBV7-9|14|once
TGTGCCAGCACCCCCATGGCGAACACCGGGGGGCTGTTTTTT
CASTPMANTGGLFF
>TRBD2|TRBJ2-5|TRBV13|17|.
TGTGCCAGCAGCTACGCAGCGGGAGGGCCTAGGCGAGAGACCCAGTACTTC
CASSYAAGGPRRETQYF
>.|TRBJ1-1|TRBV7-9|14|.
TGTGCCAGCAGCACACTTGGGGTTAACACTGAAGCTTTCTTT
CASSTLGVNTEAFF
>TRBD2|TRBJ2-1|TRBV25-1|17|.
TGTGCCAGCAGTGACCAAGTTACTAGCGGGGTCTACAATGAGCAGTTCTTC
CASSDQVTSGVYNEQFF
>TRBD1|TRBJ1-5|TRBV5-5|15|.
TGTGCCAGCAGCTGGGCGACAGGGAGCAATCAGCCCCAGCATTTT
CASSWATGSNQPQHF
>.|TRBJ1-2|TRBV2|13|.
TGTGCCAGCGTGTTTGGCAGGGCTATGGGCTACACCTTC
CASVFGRAMGYTF
>.|TRBJ1-1|TRBV11-2|16|.
TGTGCCAGCATCCAACTGACTCGGCCGAGGAACACTGAAGCTTTCTTT
CASIQLTRPRNTEAFF
>TRBD2|TRBJ2-1|TRBV13|17|few
TGTGCCAGCAGCCTTAAATCGGGGGGAGGCGCCTACAATGAGCAGTTCTTC
CASSLKSGGGAYNEQFF
>.|TRBJ1-4|TRBV5-4|13|few
TGTGCCAGCTCTACAGGAAATAATGAAAAACTGTTTTTT
CASSTGNNEKLFF
>.|TRBJ1-5|TRBV2|12|.
TGTGCCAGCAGTGAATTGGGGACAACTAAGCATTTT
CASSELGTTKHF
>TRBD1|TRBJ2-1|TRBV6-1|14|.
TGTGCCAGCAGCGAGGACAGGGGGCTCGGTGAGCAGTTCTTC
CASSEDRGLGEQFF
>.|TRBJ1-5|TRBV29-1|13|.
TGCAGCGTTGAAGAGTCGGTCAATCAGCCCCAGCATTTT
CSVEESVNQPQHF
>.|TRBJ2-1|TRBV5-1|17|.
TGCGCCAGCAGCTTGGGAGGGTCAGAGGTGGGTTACAATGAGCAGTTCTTC
CASSLGGSEVGYNEQFF
>.|TRBJ1-5|TRBV27|16|.
TGTGCCAGCAGTTTGGCAGGGGAAAGACTCAATCAGCCCCAGCATTTT
CASSLAGERLNQPQHF
>TRBD2|TRBJ2-5|TRBV11-2|18|many
TGTGCCAGCAGCTTAGGCGGCCTAGCGGGAGGGCCGGGGAAGACCCAGTACTTC
CASSLGGLAGGPGKTQYF
>TRBD1|TRBJ1-3|TRBV5-1|15|.
TGCGCCAGCAGCTTCGGGACAGGGCCTGGAAACACCATATATTTT
CASSFGTGPGNTIYF
>.|TRBJ1-4|TRBV27|15|once
TGTGCCAGCAGGGCCGTGGCGGCGGTTAATGAAAAACTGTTTTTT
CASRAVAAVNEKLFF
>.|TRBJ2-2|TRBV7-2|13|.
TGTGCCAGCAGCTTGGCCGGGACAGGGGAGCTGTTTTTT
CASSLAGTGELFF
>.|TRBJ2-7|TRBV21-1|16|.
TGTGCCAGCAGCAAAGTGGAGCGGAATGGCACCTACGAGCAGTACTTC
CASSKVERNGTYEQYF
>.|TRBJ2-1|TRBV9|16|few
TGTGCCAGCAGCGTTCGCCCCGGGACACACTACAATGAGCAGTTCTTC
CASSVRPGTHYNEQFF
>.|TRBJ1-6|TRBV25-1|13|.
TGTGCCAGCAGTGAGGGGAGAGGGGCACCCCTCCACTTT
CASSEGRGAPLHF
>TRBD1|TRBJ1-3|TRBV19|15|few
TGTGCCAGTAAGGGACAGGCCAACTCTGGAAACACCATATATTTT
CASKGQANSGNTIYF
>TRBD2|TRBJ2-7|TRBV7-2|14|.
TGTGCCAGCAGCGCTGGACTAGCGGGAGCCGAGCAGTACTTC
CASSAGLAGAEQYF
>TRBD2|TRBJ2-7|TRBV7-9|15|.
TGTGCCAGCAGTCCTAATCTAGCGGGATACTACGAGCAGTACTTC
CASSPNLAGYYEQYF
>.|TRBJ2-1|TRBV19|15|.
TGTGCCAGTAGTATGGAACAGGGGGGGTACAATGAGCAGTTCTTC
CASSMEQGGYNEQFF
>.|TRBJ1-1|TRBV2|14|.
TGTGCCAGCAGTCCCATAGTCGACAAGACTGAAGCTTTCTTT
CASSPIVDKTEAFF
>TRBD1|TRBJ2-7|TRBV7-7|16|.
TGTGCTAGCAGCCCTATGGGGGGGACAGGGATCGGGCGGCAGTACTTC
CASSPMGGTGIGRQYF
>.|TRBJ1-1|TRBV29-1|13|.
TGCAGCGTTGAACCGGCTCGAGGTGGTGAAGCTTTCTTT
CSVEPARGGEAFF
>.|TRBJ1-2|TRBV7-2|14|.
TGTGCCAGCAGCTTAGATCCAGGTGCCTATGGCTACACCTTC
CASSLDPGAYGYTF
>TRBD2|TRBJ2-5|TRBV7-6|14|once
TGTGCCAGCAGCTTAGAGACTAGCGGGGAGACCCAGTACTTC
CASSLETSGETQYF
>TRBD2|TRBJ2-5|TRBV5-1|14|once
TGCGCCAGCAGCTCGGGGGAGGGCCACGAGACCCAGTACTTC
CASSSGEGHETQYF
>TRBD2|TRBJ2-1|TRBV7-9|18|.
TGTGCCAGCAGCCCCATGGGGGCTAGGACTAGCGGGCACAATGAGCAGTTCTTC
CASSPMGARTSGHNEQFF
>.|TRBJ2-3|TRBV7-9|14|.
TGTGCCAGCAGCTTTTGGTCAGGCACAGATACGCAGTATTTT
CASSFWSGTDTQYF
>.|TRBJ1-2|TRBV5-6|14|.
TGTGCCAGCAGCTTGGTTGGGGGAGGCTACGGCTACACCTTC
CASSLVGGGYGYTF
>TRBD1|TRBJ1-2|TRBV7-4|15|.
TGTGCCAGCAGCTTAGCAACAACAGGGGTTGGTGGCTACACCTTC
CASSLATTGVGGYTF
>.|TRBJ2-7|TRBV11-2|12|.
TGTGCCAGCAGCTCTCAGGGTTACGAGCAGTACTTC
CASSSQGYEQYF
>TRBD2|TRBJ2-5|TRBV15|17|.
TGTGCCACCAGCAGATCCGGGACTAGCGGGAGTCCAGAGACCCAGTACTTC
CATSRSGTSGSPETQYF
>.|TRBJ1-2|TRBV4-1|15|.
TGCGCCAGCAGCCAAGATCGACAGGCCCTTAATGGCTACACCTTC
CASSQDRQALNGYTF